One and the same sample provided the 25 T cell receptor beta chains below, sequenced in a study of blood T cell repertoires in COVID-19. Assay used: immunoSEQ multiplex PCR; TCRdb lists only in-frame clones, some missing. The data show 75,000 to 100,000 clones, around 86% seen once. Sequencing input: peripheral blood. The receptors were sampled from an elderly woman with acute or convalescent COVID-19.

This sequence joins TRBV5-4 and TRBJ2-1, with D perhaps matching TRBD2 (6 bases). This CDR3 is built from 15 residues. The germline V gene has CDR1 SGHNT and CDR2 YYREEE (reference sequence). V lost 3 bases and J 8 bases, leaving 18 bases between the germline ends. CDR3 nucleotides: TGTGCCAGCAGCTCCCGACTAGTTGGGCTTCATGAGCAGTTCTTC. Translated: CASSSRLVGLHEQFF.

V and J are TRBV2 and TRBJ2-5; 7 bases align to TRBD2. The junction had 8 bases not matched to a gene; V was cut back by 2 bases and J by 2 bases. This CDR3 has 16 residues. Germline V lookup: CDR1 SNHLY, CDR2 FYNNEI. CDR3 sequence: CASSELQRGSQETQYF. In DNA, the CDR3 is TGTGCCAGCAGTGAACTACAGCGGGGATCGCAAGAGACCCAGTACTTC.

The V gene is TRBV21-1, the J gene TRBJ1-1. TRBV21-1 is assigned pseudogene status. CDR3 length: 18 residues. The CDR3 spells CASSKVEEGEGLNTEAFF. In DNA, the CDR3 is TGTGCCAGCAGCAAAGTTGAAGAAGGGGAGGGGCTGAACACTGAAGCTTTCTTT.

The rearrangement joins TRBV27 to TRBJ1-5, with 7 bases aligning to TRBD1. CDR1 is MNHEY, CDR2 SMNVEV, per germline (reference sequence). CDR3 length equals 18 residues. J was trimmed by 0 bases and V by 5 bases; bases with no gene match: 13. The CDR3, as DNA: TGTGCCAGCAGTCCGTCCAGGAGTGGACAGGATAGCAATCAGCCCCAGCATTTT. Translated, it gives CASSPSRSGQDSNQPQHF.

V gene TRBV7-9 combines with J gene TRBJ1-1, with D possibly being TRBD1 (5 bases). CDR3 length: 13 amino acids. The V end lost 6 bases, the J end lost 6 bases, and 14 bases lay between the germline ends. Germline CDR1 SEHNR, CDR2 FQNEAQ (reference sequence). The CDR3 is CASSLQQESEAFF. The CDR3 bases are TGTGCCAGCAGTTTACAACAGGAGTCTGAAGCTTTCTTT.

This chain joins TRBV5-4 and TRBJ1-2; TRBD1 aligns across 7 bases. Per the germline V gene, CDR1 is SGHNT and CDR2 is YYREEE (reference sequence). The CDR3 contains 15 residues. J gave up 8 bases and V 4 bases, and 14 bases lay outside the gene matches. The CDR3 DNA reads as TGTGCCAGCAGCACCCTTCCCGGGACAGCAGAGGGCTACACCTTC. Its translation: CASSTLPGTAEGYTF.

The chain links TRBV4-3 to TRBJ2-5; D perhaps matches TRBD1 (6 bases). Looked up from germline, CDR1 is LGHNA and CDR2 is YSLEER. Deletions cut 1 base from V and 3 bases from J, with 9 bases between. This CDR3 is 14 amino acids long. The CDR3, as DNA: TGCGCCAGCAGCCAAGGGGCAGGGGAAGAGACCCAGTACTTC. Its protein product is CASSQGAGEETQYF.

The chain combines TRBV19 with TRBJ1-4, with 9 bases that match TRBD1. J gave up 2 bases and V 7 bases, and 8 bases lay outside the gene matches. This CDR3 is built from 16 residues. CDR1 LNHDA and CDR2 SQIVND come from the germline V gene (reference sequence). The CDR3 bases are TGTGCCAGTATGGCGGGACAGGGCTGGACTAATGAAAAACTGTTTTTT. Translation gives CASMAGQGWTNEKLFF.

The gene calls are TRBV5-1 and TRBJ2-3; no clear D gene. This CDR3 is 14 amino acids long. The germline V and J ends were trimmed by 0 bases and 6 bases, with 11 bases remaining between them. Germline-derived CDR1 and CDR2 are SGHRS and YFSETQ. The CDR3 DNA reads TGCGCCAGCAGCTTGGCTTCCTCCGAGGATACGCAGTATTTT. It codes for CASSLASSEDTQYF.

The rearrangement links TRBV7-2 to TRBJ2-3, with a tentative D call TRBD1 (7 bases). Germline assignment: CDR1 SGHTA and CDR2 FQGNSA. The ends were cut back, 1 base at V and 1 base at J, with 15 bases in the middle. CDR3 length: 17 residues. The CDR3 DNA reads TGTGCCAGCAGCTTAGGGCCAGGGGGGACGGGCACAGATACGCAGTATTTT. Protein product: CASSLGPGGTGTDTQYF.

CDR3 loop: CASSGLYEQYF. The CDR3 DNA follows: TGTGCCAGCTCTGGACTGTACGAGCAGTACTTC. The chain carries TRBV12-3 or TRBV12-4 and TRBJ2-7; weak D call: TRBD2 (5 bases). The CDR3 spans 11 residues. V was cut by 8 bases and J by 4 bases, with 9 bases left in between.

The chain employs TRBV30 and TRBJ1-1; D perhaps matches TRBD1 (5 bases). The CDR3 runs 14 residues. Germline V gene data show CDR1 as GTSNPN and CDR2 as SVGIG (reference sequence). Trimming took 0 bases from V and 4 from J, leaving 12 bases between them. The CDR3, as DNA: TGTGCCTGGAGTGTAAATGGGGGGAGCACTGAAGCTTTCTTT. Amino acids: CAWSVNGGSTEAFF.

This clone was seen a single time. The V gene is TRBV6-5, the J gene TRBJ1-3; perhaps TRBD1 as D (6 bases). V was cut by 4 bases and J by 0 bases, with 10 bases left in between. Per the germline V gene, CDR1 is MNHEY and CDR2 is SVGAGI. The CDR3 runs to 15 residues. The CDR3 here is CASSSGAFSGNTIYF. The CDR3, as DNA: TGTGCCAGCAGTTCAGGGGCCTTCTCTGGAAACACCATATATTTT.

The rearrangement uses TRBV9 and TRBJ1-5, with D uncertain. V lost 0 bases to trimming and J lost 5 bases, with 6 bases between them. The CDR3 covers 13 residues. Germline V gives CDR1 SGDLS, CDR2 YYNGEE. CDR3 region: CASSVGEYQPQHF. CDR3 bases: TGTGCCAGCAGCGTAGGGGAGTATCAGCCCCAGCATTTT.

The chain has TRBV5-1 and TRBJ2-1; the match to TRBD2 covers 11 bases. This CDR3 region has 14 residues. The V gene end was trimmed by 2 bases and the J gene end by 8 bases; junction bases not matched to a gene: 3. Germline CDR1 SGHRS, CDR2 YFSETQ. The CDR3 region has the DNA TGCGCCAGCAGCTTACTAGCGGGAGAGTATGAGCAGTTCTTC. This translates into CASSLLAGEYEQFF.

The chain joins TRBV5-6 to TRBJ2-3; TRBD1 matches 8 bases. V lost 4 bases, J lost 4 bases, and 8 bases stayed unmatched. CDR1 is SGHDT and CDR2 is YYEEEE in the germline V gene. This CDR3 contains 15 residues. The CDR3 loop is CASSIRTGNPDTQYF. CDR3 sequence (DNA): TGTGCCAGCAGCATAAGGACAGGGAACCCAGATACGCAGTATTTT.

The chain is built from TRBV6-5 and TRBJ2-7, with 9 bases matching TRBD1. V dropped 6 bases and J dropped 1; count of bases not matched to a gene: 4. The CDR3 consists of 14 residues. Germline CDR1 reads MNHEY; CDR2 reads SVGAGI. DNA of the CDR3: TGTGCCAGCAGACGGGACAGGGAGTCCTACGAGCAGTACTTC. It encodes CASRRDRESYEQYF.

The chain carries TRBV5-1 and TRBJ1-5; TRBD1 matches 8 bases. V lost 0 bases to trimming and J lost 7 bases; unmatched junction nucleotides: 6. Germline V gives CDR1 SGHRS, CDR2 YFSETQ. The CDR3 runs 15 residues. CDR3 in amino acids: CASSLEPGGEQPQHF. In DNA, the CDR3 is TGCGCCAGCAGCTTGGAGCCAGGGGGCGAACAGCCCCAGCATTTT.

The J gene is TRBJ2-3, the V gene TRBV29-1; the match to TRBD2 covers 7 bases. Per the germline V gene, CDR1 is SQVTM and CDR2 is ANQGSEA. V dropped 7 bases and J dropped 3; count of bases not matched to a gene: 10. This CDR3 has 14 amino acids. CDR3 sequence (DNA): TGCAGCGCCAGACTAGCTCTCCCGACAGATACGCAGTATTTT. This translates into CSARLALPTDTQYF.

The V call is TRBV3-1 (or the pseudogene TRBV3-2), the J call TRBJ2-7; TRBD2 is a possible D gene (6 bases). CDR3 length: 16 residues. Germline values: CDR1 LGHDT, CDR2 YNNKEL (reference sequence). V lost 4 bases and J lost 5, with 21 bases in between. CDR3 nucleotide sequence: TGTGCCAGCAGCCGGAACCTCGGAGGAGGGTTCCACGAGCAGTACTTC. It yields the protein CASSRNLGGGFHEQYF.

The rearrangement uses TRBV10-1 and TRBJ1-1; TRBD1 matches 7 bases. V dropped 4 bases and J dropped 1; count of bases not matched to a gene: 6. This CDR3 has 15 residues. Germline V lookup: CDR1 WNHNN, CDR2 SYGVQD (reference sequence). CDR3 residues: CASSASRQGNTEAFF. In DNA, the CDR3 is TGCGCCAGCAGTGCCTCCCGACAGGGGAACACTGAAGCTTTCTTT.

This chain connects TRBV5-4 to TRBJ2-1; tentative D call: TRBD2 (5 bases). Germline V CDR1 and CDR2: SGHNT, YYREEE (reference sequence). The CDR3 totals 15 residues. V was trimmed by 4 bases and J by 7 bases, leaving 18 bases between them. The CDR3 loop is CASSPRTGLANEQFF. DNA of the CDR3: TGTGCCAGCAGCCCACGGACGGGATTGGCTAATGAGCAGTTCTTC.

The chain employs TRBV6-2 or TRBV6-3 and TRBJ1-5; no firm D call. The CDR3 loop spans 14 amino acids. V was shortened by 2 bases and J by 6 bases, with 11 bases between the two germline ends. Germline V gives CDR1 MNHEY, CDR2 SVGEGT. CDR3 sequence (DNA): TGTGCCAGCAGTTACAGGGCAGGAGGTCAGCCCCAGCATTTT. Translated, it gives CASSYRAGGQPQHF.

J is TRBJ2-2 and V is TRBV5-6; TRBD2 agrees at 10 bases. The germline CDR1 and CDR2 sequences are SGHDT and YYEEEE. This CDR3 region has 16 residues. J was trimmed by 2 bases and V by 2 bases; bases with no gene match: 3. The CDR3 nucleotides are TGTGCCAGCAGCTTAGGGACTAGCGCTAACACCGGGGAGCTGTTTTTT. It specifies CASSLGTSANTGELFF.

This clone was seen once. The CDR3 spells CASSLGLAPTDTQYF. CDR3 nucleotides: TGTGCCAGCTCCCTGGGACTAGCGCCGACAGATACGCAGTATTTT. This chain uses TRBV18 with TRBJ2-3, with 10 bases lining up with TRBD2. The ends lost 6 bases at V and 3 bases at J; junction bases unmatched: 6. The V gene's germline CDR1 is KGHSH and CDR2 LQKENI. The CDR3 sequence is 15 residues long.